The present TCR beta chain was sequenced within a study of cytomegalovirus exposure and HLA in healthy donors. To note about this clone: Its antigen remains unknown.

Broader study findings: A later look showed TCR association rates differing by HLA locus, highest for DRB1 and lowest for HLA-C.

This CDR3 has 14 residues. The V segment lost 1 base and the J segment 5 bases; nucleotides outside the gene matches: 3. Germline lookup yields CDR1 MGHDK and CDR2 SYGVNS. Researchers ran the PCR with 60 Vbeta and 13 Jbeta primers. Repertoires were generated with immunoSEQ multiplex PCR, while TCRdb's copy carries only in-frame clones and drops some. Among around 170,000 clones listed, approximately 81% were seen once. Sequenced: PBMCs. This receptor was identified in a man over 45 in good health and CMV-seronegative. The genes are TRBV25-1 and TRBJ2-7, with TRBD1 identical over 9 bases. As DNA, the CDR3 is TGTGCCAGCAGTGAATGGGACAGGGTAGACGAGCAGTACTTC. Its protein product is CASSEWDRVDEQYF.